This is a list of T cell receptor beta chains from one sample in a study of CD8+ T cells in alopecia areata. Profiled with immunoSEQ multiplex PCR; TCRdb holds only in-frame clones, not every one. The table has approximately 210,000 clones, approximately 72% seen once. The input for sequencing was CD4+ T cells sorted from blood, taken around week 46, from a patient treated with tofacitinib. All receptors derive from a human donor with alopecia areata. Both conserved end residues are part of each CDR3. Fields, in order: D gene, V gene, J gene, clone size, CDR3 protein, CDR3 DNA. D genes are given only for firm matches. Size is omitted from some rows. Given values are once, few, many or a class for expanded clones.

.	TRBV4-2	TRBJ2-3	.	CASSHGDSPPTQYF	TGTGCCAGCAGCCATGGAGACTCGCCTCCTACGCAGTATTTT
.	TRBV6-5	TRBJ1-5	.	CASSLDRFRQPQHF	TGTGCCAGCAGCCTTGACAGGTTCCGTCAGCCCCAGCATTTT
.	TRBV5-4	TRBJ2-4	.	CASSLAGERNIQYF	TGTGCCAGCAGCTTGGCCGGGGAGAGAAACATTCAGTACTTC
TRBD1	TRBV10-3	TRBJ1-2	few	CAISGGTASYGYTF	TGTGCCATCAGCGGTGGGACAGCCTCCTATGGCTACACCTTC
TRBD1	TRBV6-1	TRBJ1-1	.	CASSSGTGITEAFF	TGTGCCAGCAGTAGTGGGACAGGGATCACTGAAGCTTTCTTT
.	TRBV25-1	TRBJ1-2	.	CASSELGDTF	TGTGCCAGCAGTGAATTGGGGGACACCTTC
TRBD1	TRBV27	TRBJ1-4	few	CASSANLQGATNEKLFF	TGTGCCAGCAGTGCCAATCTCCAGGGGGCAACTAATGAAAAACTGTTTTTT
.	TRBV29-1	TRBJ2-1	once	CSVCWPLRDNEQFF	TGCAGCGTATGTTGGCCGCTTAGGGACAATGAGCAGTTCTTC
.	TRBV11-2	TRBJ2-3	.	CASSLVLGDTQYF	TGTGCCAGCAGCTTAGTTCTAGGAGATACGCAGTATTTT
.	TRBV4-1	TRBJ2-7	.	CASSQGGTGFYEQYF	TGCGCCAGCAGCCAGGGAGGGACAGGCTTTTACGAGCAGTACTTC
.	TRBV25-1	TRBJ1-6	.	CASSEVREASPLHF	TGTGCCAGCAGTGAAGTCAGGGAGGCTTCACCCCTCCACTTT
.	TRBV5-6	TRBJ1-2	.	CASSPGITLGTF	TGTGCCAGCAGCCCCGGAATCACGTTGGGGACCTTC
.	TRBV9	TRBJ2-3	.	CASSARDHNTDTQYF	TGTGCCAGCAGCGCCCGGGACCATAACACAGATACGCAGTATTTT
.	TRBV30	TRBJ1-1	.	CAWSVSVKNTEAFF	TGTGCCTGGAGTGTATCAGTGAAGAACACTGAAGCTTTCTTT
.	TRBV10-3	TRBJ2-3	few	CAISSDNRGTDTQYF	TGTGCCATCAGTTCGGATAATCGCGGGACAGATACGCAGTATTTT
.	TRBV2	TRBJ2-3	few	CASSGLVGEYF	TGTGCCAGCAGTGGACTAGTGGGCGAGTATTTT
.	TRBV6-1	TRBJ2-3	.	CASSFVGDTQYF	TGTGCCAGCAGTTTTGTGGGGGATACGCAGTATTTT
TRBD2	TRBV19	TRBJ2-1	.	CASSILGGASDEQFF	TGTGCCAGTAGTATCCTCGGGGGGGCATCCGATGAGCAGTTCTTC
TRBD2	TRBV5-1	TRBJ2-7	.	CASSSTAGGLDEQYF	TGCGCCAGCAGCTCAACAGCGGGGGGGCTCGACGAGCAGTACTTC
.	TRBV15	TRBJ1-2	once	CATSTAGLRGGYTF	TGTGCCACCAGCACCGCCGGGCTCCGAGGGGGCTACACCTTC
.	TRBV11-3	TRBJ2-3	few	CASSHELASTDTQYF	TGTGCCAGCAGCCACGAACTAGCTTCCACAGATACGCAGTATTTT
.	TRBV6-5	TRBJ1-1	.	CASSSTQRGEAFF	TGTGCCAGCAGCTCTACGCAGAGGGGTGAAGCTTTCTTT
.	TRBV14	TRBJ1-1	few	CASSEGGRTEAFF	TGTGCCAGCAGCGAGGGGGGCCGGACTGAAGCTTTCTTT
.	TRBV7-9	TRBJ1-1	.	CASSLLMGRGIIEAFF	TGTGCCAGCAGCTTGTTGATGGGTCGGGGAATTATTGAAGCTTTCTTT
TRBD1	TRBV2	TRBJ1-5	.	CASREQGTNQPQHF	TGTGCCAGCAGGGAACAGGGGACTAATCAGCCCCAGCATTTT
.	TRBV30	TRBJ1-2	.	CAWALRSGGGYTF	TGTGCCTGGGCACTCCGGTCGGGGGGAGGCTACACCTTC
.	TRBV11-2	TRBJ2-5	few	CASRDLRETQYF	TGTGCCAGCAGAGATTTGCGGGAGACCCAGTACTTC
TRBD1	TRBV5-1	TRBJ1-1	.	CASSSQGVVNTEAFF	TGCGCCAGCAGCTCACAGGGGGTCGTGAACACTGAAGCTTTCTTT
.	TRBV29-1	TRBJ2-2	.	CSVDLRELFF	TGCAGCGTTGACCTCCGGGAGCTGTTTTTT
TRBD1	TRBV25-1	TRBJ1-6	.	CASSDPTGGGSPLHF	TGTGCCAGCAGTGACCCGACAGGGGGCGGATCACCCCTCCACTTT
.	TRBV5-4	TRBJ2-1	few	CASSLVGDRYNEQFF	TGTGCCAGCAGCTTGGTCGGGGATAGGTACAATGAGCAGTTCTTC
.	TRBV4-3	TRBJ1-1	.	CASSHGGGGTEAFF	TGCGCCAGCAGCCACGGGGGGGGCGGCACTGAAGCTTTCTTT
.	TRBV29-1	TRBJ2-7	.	CSVVPVGRDFSYEQYF	TGCAGCGTTGTACCTGTGGGCCGGGACTTTAGCTACGAGCAGTACTTC
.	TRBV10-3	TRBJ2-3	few	CAINNLGAGDTQYF	TGTGCCATCAACAATCTGGGGGCCGGAGATACGCAGTATTTT
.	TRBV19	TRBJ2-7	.	CASSPPYSEQYF	TGTGCCAGTAGTCCGCCGTATAGCGAGCAGTACTTC
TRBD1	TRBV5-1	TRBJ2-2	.	CASSWGTVKNTGELFF	TGCGCCAGCAGCTGGGGGACAGTGAAAAACACCGGGGAGCTGTTTTTT